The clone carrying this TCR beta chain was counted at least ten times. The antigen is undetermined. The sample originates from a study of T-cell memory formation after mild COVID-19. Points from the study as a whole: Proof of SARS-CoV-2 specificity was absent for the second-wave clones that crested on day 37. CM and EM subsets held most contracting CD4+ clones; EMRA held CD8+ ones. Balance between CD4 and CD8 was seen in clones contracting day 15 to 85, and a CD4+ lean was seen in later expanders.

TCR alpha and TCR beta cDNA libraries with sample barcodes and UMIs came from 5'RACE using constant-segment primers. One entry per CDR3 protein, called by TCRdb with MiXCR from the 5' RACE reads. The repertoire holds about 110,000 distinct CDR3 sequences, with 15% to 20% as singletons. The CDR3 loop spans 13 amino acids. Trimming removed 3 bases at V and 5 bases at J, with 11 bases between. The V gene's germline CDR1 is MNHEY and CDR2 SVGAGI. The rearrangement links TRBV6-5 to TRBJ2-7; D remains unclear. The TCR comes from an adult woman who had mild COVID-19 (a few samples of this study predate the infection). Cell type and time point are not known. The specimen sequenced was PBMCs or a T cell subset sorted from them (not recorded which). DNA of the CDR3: TGTGCCAGCAGTTATCTGGACGTCGACGAGCAGTACTTC. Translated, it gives CASSYLDVDEQYF.